What follows are 32 T cell receptor beta chains derived from one specimen sequenced in a study of blood T cell repertoires in COVID-19. The protocol was immunoSEQ multiplex PCR, while the TCRdb copy is restricted to in-frame clones and leaves out a portion. The sample gives roughly 340,000 clones, 88% of which show up once; about 7.3% is in the top ten. Sequencing was carried out using peripheral blood. Receptors originate from a woman aged 65 to 85 with COVID-19, enrolled during active disease.

CDR3 loop: CASQDRGPYNEQFF. The CDR3 region has the DNA TGTGCCAGCCAAGACAGGGGGCCGTACAATGAGCAGTTCTTC. V usage is TRBV2 and J usage is TRBJ2-1; TRBD1 agrees at 10 bases. V shed 8 bases, J shed 4 bases, and the junction held 5 bases outside the gene matches. Germline V lookup: CDR1 SNHLY, CDR2 FYNNEI. This CDR3 contains 14 residues. The full variable domain, rest sourced from reference TRBV2 and TRBJ2-1, is EPEVTQTPSHQVTQMGQEVILRCVPISNHLYFYWYRQILGQKVEFLVSFYNNEISEKSEIFDDQFSVERPDGSNFTLKIRSTKLEDSAMYFCASQDRGPYNEQFFGPGTRLTVL.

V is TRBV2 and J is TRBJ2-5; 12 nucleotides match TRBD1. Trimming at V came to 7 bases and at J to 4 bases, leaving 13 bases not matched to a gene. The CDR3 has 17 residues. Germline CDR1 SNHLY, CDR2 FYNNEI. CDR3 sequence: CASKWAGTGGVRETQYF. CDR3 nucleotide sequence: TGTGCCAGCAAGTGGGCCGGGACAGGGGGCGTGAGAGAGACCCAGTACTTC.

This sequence joins TRBV10-3 and TRBJ2-5; 10 bases are a match to TRBD2. CDR3 length: 13 residues. The V segment lost 8 bases and the J segment 1 base; nucleotides outside the gene matches: 1. Germline loops: CDR1 ENHRY, CDR2 SYGVKD. CDR3 amino acids: CAIGLAVQETQYF. CDR3 sequence (DNA): TGTGCCATCGGACTAGCGGTCCAAGAGACCCAGTACTTC.

This chain connects TRBV9 to TRBJ2-2, with no clear D. Germline-derived CDR1 and CDR2 are SGDLS and YYNGEE. V shed 0 bases and J shed 0 bases, with 3 bases lying between them. CDR3 size: 14 residues. In DNA, the CDR3 is TGTGCCAGCAGCGTAGGGCCGAACACCGGGGAGCTGTTTTTT. It specifies CASSVGPNTGELFF.

This sequence joins TRBV2 and TRBJ1-2, with D possibly TRBD1 on 5 matching bases. The V and J ends lost 1 base and 7 bases respectively, with 13 bases between them. The CDR3 runs to 14 residues. CDR1 and CDR2 (germline): SNHLY, FYNNEI. The CDR3 sequence is CASSEGQGGSGYTF. The CDR3 nucleotides are TGTGCCAGCAGTGAAGGGCAGGGTGGCAGTGGCTACACCTTC.

The CDR3 loop reads CASSPQESFNNSPLHF. CDR3 DNA sequence: TGTGCCAGCTCACCACAGGAGTCGTTTAATAATTCACCCCTCCACTTT. V gene TRBV18 combines with J gene TRBJ1-6, with unresolved D. In germline, CDR1 is KGHSH, CDR2 LQKENI. The CDR3 is 16 amino acids. V lost 1 base and J lost 5, with 12 bases in between.

The chain joins TRBV6-5 to TRBJ2-5; maybe TRBD1 (5 bases). The germline V gene has CDR1 MNHEY and CDR2 SVGAGI. The CDR3 is 13 residues long. With 6 bases removed from V and 2 bases from J, the gap between germline ends came to 10 bases. This CDR3 reads CASSGRGQETQYF. The CDR3, as DNA: TGTGCCAGCAGCGGTAGGGGTCAAGAGACCCAGTACTTC.

V and J are TRBV18 and TRBJ1-1; D not certain. V was trimmed by 0 bases and J by 3 bases, leaving 8 bases between them. CDR1 is KGHSH, CDR2 LQKENI, per germline. The CDR3 length is 14 residues. Written as DNA, the CDR3 is TGTGCCAGCTCACCACCGGGCGGGTACACTGAAGCTTTCTTT. It codes for CASSPPGGYTEAFF.

The chain is built from TRBV2 and TRBJ2-1; 9 bases match TRBD1. The CDR3 spans 14 residues. Germline CDR1 and CDR2: SNHLY and FYNNEI. After removal of 10 bases from V and 6 bases from J, the junction contained 10 bases not matched to a gene. DNA of the CDR3: TGTGCCACGGCTGGGACAGGGACTCCCAATGAGCAGTTCTTC. Its protein product is CATAGTGTPNEQFF. The whole variable domain, filled in from reference TRBV2 and TRBJ2-1, reads EPEVTQTPSHQVTQMGQEVILRCVPISNHLYFYWYRQILGQKVEFLVSFYNNEISEKSEIFDDQFSVERPDGSNFTLKIRSTKLEDSAMYFCATAGTGTPNEQFFGPGTRLTVL.

The chain's CDR3 is CASTQGSGGTTNYGYTF. The CDR3 nucleotides are TGTGCCAGCACCCAAGGCTCAGGGGGCACCACTAACTATGGCTACACCTTC. The V gene is TRBV7-8, the J gene TRBJ1-2, with 8 bases that match TRBD1. The CDR3 runs to 17 residues. The germline CDR1 and CDR2 sequences are SGHVS and FQNEAQ. J gave up 0 bases and V 7 bases, and 13 bases lay outside the gene matches.

The chain combines TRBV5-4 with TRBJ1-3; no clear D. The germline V gene encodes CDR1 SGHNT and CDR2 YYREEE (reference sequence). Trimming stripped 4 bases from V and 4 bases from J, with 18 bases between. The CDR3 sequence is 16 residues long. The CDR3 region is CASSPPPGDLGNTIYF. CDR3 DNA sequence: TGTGCCAGCAGCCCACCGCCGGGTGACCTCGGAAACACCATATATTTT.

For this clone: Other DNA sequences in this specimen translate into the identical CDR3. The rearrangement links TRBV24-1 to TRBJ1-2; TRBD1 is a possible D gene (6 bases). Trimming removed 3 bases at V and 4 bases at J, with 8 bases between. Germline V gene lookup returns CDR1 KGHDR and CDR2 SFDVKD. The CDR3 contains 13 residues. The DNA of the CDR3 is TGTGCCACCAGTGATGGGGGCGGCTATGGCTACACCTTC. Its translation: CATSDGGGYGYTF.

The chain combines TRBV24-1 with TRBJ1-1, with 7 nucleotides matching TRBD1. Germline V gene lookup returns CDR1 KGHDR and CDR2 SFDVKD. This CDR3 contains 14 residues. V shed 4 bases and J 7 bases; nucleotides not matched to a gene: 8. CDR3 sequence reads: CATSDPRQGNEAFF. For the CDR3, the DNA is TGTGCCACCAGTGACCCCCGACAGGGTAATGAAGCTTTCTTT.

V gene TRBV30 combines with J gene TRBJ2-4, with unresolved D. The CDR3 length is 15 residues. V lost 2 bases to trimming and J lost 6 bases, with 17 bases between them. CDR1 and CDR2 (germline): GTSNPN, SVGIG (reference sequence). CDR3 DNA sequence: TGTGCCTGGAGTCGGCCTAGTATGGGTGGAAACATTCAGTACTTC. This sequence encodes CAWSRPSMGGNIQYF.

This clone was found once. V and J are TRBV11-2 and TRBJ1-1, with 9 nucleotides matching TRBD1. The CDR3 runs to 15 residues. Per the germline V gene, CDR1 is SGHAT and CDR2 is FQNNGV. Losses at the gene ends were 5 bases for V and 5 bases for J; bases not matched to a gene: 9. CDR3 coding DNA: TGTGCCAGCAGCACCCACAGGGGGCAAAAAACTGAAGCTTTCTTT. The encoded protein is CASSTHRGQKTEAFF.

V usage is TRBV10-3 and J usage is TRBJ2-1, with D perhaps TRBD2 (6 bases). The CDR3 contains 15 residues. V dropped 2 bases and J dropped 7 bases, with 15 bases sitting between them. Germline CDR1 is ENHRY and CDR2 is SYGVKD. The DNA for the CDR3 is TGTGCCATCAGTGAGAAGGGAGGCGGCCCTAATGAGCAGTTCTTC. As protein: CAISEKGGGPNEQFF.

This sequence joins TRBV7-2 and TRBJ1-3; D gene uncertain. V lost 5 bases, J lost 9 bases, and 11 bases lay in between. CDR3 length: 12 residues. In germline, CDR1 is SGHTA, CDR2 FQGNSA. The CDR3 is CASSRDDGTIYF. CDR3 DNA sequence: TGTGCCAGCAGCCGGGATGACGGCACCATATATTTT.

This chain links TRBV11-2 with TRBJ2-5; 7 bases are a match to TRBD2. This CDR3 contains 13 residues. The germline gives CDR1 SGHAT, CDR2 FQNNGV. The J segment lost 5 bases and the V segment lost 5 bases, leaving 5 bases of the junction unmatched. For the CDR3, the DNA is TGTGCCAGCAGCCAATGGGGGGGGGAGACCCAGTACTTC. The encoded protein is CASSQWGGETQYF. The whole variable domain, filled in from reference TRBV11-2 and TRBJ2-5, reads EAGVAQSPRYKIIEKRQSVAFWCNPISGHATLYWYQQILGQGPKLLIQFQNNGVVDDSQLPKDRFSAERLKGVDSTLKIQPAKLEDSAVYLCASSQWGGETQYFGPGTRLLVL.

The J gene is TRBJ1-6, the V gene TRBV6-5; tentatively, D is TRBD1 (6 bases). Germline V lookup: CDR1 MNHEY, CDR2 SVGAGI. V gave up 7 bases and J gave up 6 bases, with 10 bases separating them. The CDR3 sequence is 13 residues long. Here the CDR3 DNA reads TGTGCCAGCACATACAGGGCTAATTCACCCCTCCACTTT. It translates to CASTYRANSPLHF.

The chain employs TRBV4-1 and TRBJ1-4, with D hard to call. Germline loops: CDR1 MGHRA, CDR2 YSYEKL. The CDR3 loop spans 12 amino acids. The germline V and J ends were trimmed by 4 bases and 8 bases, with 8 bases remaining between them. CDR3 protein: CASSLNMEKLFF. In DNA form, the CDR3 reads TGCGCCAGCAGCCTAAATATGGAAAAACTGTTTTTT.

The sample holds one count of this clone. The chain carries TRBV5-6 and TRBJ2-5; 7 positions match TRBD2. CDR3 length equals 15 residues. Germline V gene sequence: CDR1 SGHDT, CDR2 YYEEEE. J gave up 2 bases and V 1 base, and 5 bases lay outside the gene matches. CDR3 region: CASSLTAGVQETQYF. DNA for the CDR3: TGTGCCAGCAGCTTGACGGCGGGGGTACAAGAGACCCAGTACTTC.

In its sample, this clone was seen once. The chain employs TRBV2 and TRBJ2-1; the D gene is possibly TRBD2 (5 bases). The V gene lost 9 bases and the J gene lost 9 bases, with 15 bases spanning the gap. The CDR3 is 12 residues long. Germline-derived CDR1 and CDR2 are SNHLY and FYNNEI. The CDR3 DNA reads TGTGCCAGTGGAGGCGAGGGAAGTGAGCAGTTCTTC. This codes for CASGGEGSEQFF.

CDR3 in DNA: TGTGCCAGCTCACCGGGTACGGGGACAGCCTATGGCTACACCTTC. Encoded protein: CASSPGTGTAYGYTF. The chain couples TRBV18 to TRBJ1-2; 7 nucleotides align to TRBD1. Germline V gives CDR1 KGHSH, CDR2 LQKENI. The CDR3 totals 15 residues. Losses at the gene ends were 3 bases for V and 4 bases for J; bases not matched to a gene: 8.

The chain combines TRBV2 with TRBJ1-3; D may be TRBD1 (6 bases). The germline V and J ends were trimmed by 7 bases and 1 base, with 11 bases remaining between them. CDR3 length: 14 residues. In germline, CDR1 is SNHLY, CDR2 FYNNEI. In DNA form, the CDR3 reads TGTGCCAGCACTCAGGGGTCTTCTGGAAACACCATATATTTT. It yields the protein CASTQGSSGNTIYF.

The J gene is TRBJ2-3, the V gene TRBV9; 10 bases are shared with TRBD2. CDR1 is SGDLS, CDR2 YYNGEE, per germline. The CDR3 runs to 15 residues. Germline trimming cut 3 bases from V and 2 bases from J; bases unmatched to any gene: 3. The CDR3 nucleotides read TGTGCCAGCAGCGCGAGCGGGGGGGCCACAGATACGCAGTATTTT. Residues: CASSASGGATDTQYF.

The chain recombines TRBV2 with TRBJ2-7, with 14 bases matching TRBD2. Germline V lookup: CDR1 SNHLY, CDR2 FYNNEI. CDR3 length: 15 amino acids. V shed 6 bases and J 5 bases; nucleotides not matched to a gene: 6. Written as DNA, the CDR3 is TGTGCCAGCAGGGCCGGGACTAGCGGGGGTAACGAGCAGTACTTC. Encoded protein: CASRAGTSGGNEQYF.

The rearrangement links TRBV2 to TRBJ1-5; D ambiguous. Trimming took off 1 base at V and 7 bases at J, with 14 bases between the two ends. The CDR3 totals 15 residues. Germline lookup yields CDR1 SNHLY and CDR2 FYNNEI. The chain's CDR3 is CASSEDPGSNQPQHF. The CDR3 DNA reads TGTGCCAGCAGTGAAGATCCAGGATCAAACCAGCCCCAGCATTTT.

This clone was seen once. The chain carries TRBV18 and TRBJ1-2, with D hard to call. The germline CDR1 and CDR2 sequences are KGHSH and LQKENI. V was cut by 4 bases and J by 0 bases, with 12 bases left in between. This CDR3 contains 15 residues. The CDR3 bases are TGTGCCAGCTCACAAACGGAGACTACTAACTATGGCTACACCTTC. Translating it yields CASSQTETTNYGYTF.

DNA of the CDR3: TGTGCCAGCAGCTTGCGTCACAGGGGCAGCAATCAGCCCCAGCATTTT. Translation gives CASSLRHRGSNQPQHF. This sequence joins TRBV5-6 and TRBJ1-5, with 7 bases fitting TRBD1. This CDR3 spans 16 amino acids. Germline lookup yields CDR1 SGHDT and CDR2 YYEEEE. V dropped 1 base and J dropped 1; count of bases not matched to a gene: 5.

This chain links TRBV18 with TRBJ2-2; 7 bases are a match to TRBD1. The ends lost 6 bases at V and 9 bases at J; junction bases unmatched: 19. The CDR3 is made up of 17 amino acids. Germline V gives CDR1 KGHSH, CDR2 LQKENI. CDR3: CASSPGPGTARSWELFF. The CDR3 DNA reads TGTGCCAGCTCCCCCGGCCCCGGGACAGCTAGGAGCTGGGAGCTGTTTTTT.

The gene calls are TRBV27 and TRBJ1-6; D not resolved. Germline V gene lookup returns CDR1 MNHEY and CDR2 SMNVEV (reference sequence). The ends were cut back, 4 bases at V and 2 bases at J, with 9 bases in the middle. The CDR3 is 15 amino acids. CDR3 DNA sequence: TGTGCCAGCAGTTCCTTTGAGACCTATAATTCACCCCTCCACTTT. Its translation is CASSSFETYNSPLHF.

The chain couples TRBV9 to TRBJ1-1; D might be TRBD1 (5 bases). V lost 2 bases to trimming and J lost 3 bases, with 8 bases between them. The germline gives CDR1 SGDLS, CDR2 YYNGEE. CDR3 length equals 13 residues. CDR3 nucleotide sequence: TGTGCCAGCAGCGTTTGGGGCTACACTGAAGCTTTCTTT. Translated, it gives CASSVWGYTEAFF. Filled out from reference TRBV9 and TRBJ1-1, the complete variable domain reads DSGVTQTPKHLITATGQRVTLRCSPRSGDLSVYWYQQSLDQGLQFLIQYYNGEERAKGNILERFSAQQFPDLHSELNLSSLELGDSALYFCASSVWGYTEAFFGQGTRLTVV.